A selection of T cell receptor beta chains follows, all from one sample in a study of radiotherapy plus CTLA-4 blockade in lung cancer. The data were produced by immunoSEQ multiplex PCR, yet TCRdb's version contains in-frame clones alone and is incomplete. The data hold 85,000 to 90,000 clones, with approximately 75% observed a single time. The sequenced sample was peripheral blood, obtained from a patient treated with radiotherapy plus ipilimumab. These receptor sequences come from a human donor with non-small cell lung cancer that progressed on radiotherapy plus ipilimumab. Each CDR3 is given with its conserved first and last residue. Fields, in order: clone size, J gene, D gene, V gene, CDR3 DNA, CDR3 protein. A D gene is named only where the DNA matches it firmly. Where a row states a size, it is once, few, many or the class of an expanded clone; other rows omit it.

>.|TRBJ1-1|.|TRBV27
TGTGCCAGCAGTTTGGCGGGGATGAACACTGAAGCTTTCTTT
CASSLAGMNTEAFF
>.|TRBJ1-1|.|TRBV4-2
TGTGCCAGCAGCCCTCACCTCTCCACTGAAGCTTTCTTT
CASSPHLSTEAFF
>.|TRBJ2-7|TRBD1|TRBV5-6
TGTGCCAGCAGCCGGGGACAGACCTCCTACGAGCAGTACTTC
CASSRGQTSYEQYF
>.|TRBJ2-3|TRBD2|TRBV19
TGTGCCAGTGGTTCAGCGGGGGCAGATACGCAGTATTTT
CASGSAGADTQYF
>once|TRBJ2-1|TRBD1|TRBV5-4
TGTGCCAGCACCTACTCCGGGACAGGGACCAATGAGCAGTTCTTC
CASTYSGTGTNEQFF
>few|TRBJ1-1|.|TRBV18
TGTGCCAGCTCCCCGAACACTGAAGCTTTCTTT
CASSPNTEAFF
>.|TRBJ2-6|.|TRBV6-5
TGTGCCAGCAGTTACTCGAGGACAGGGGCCAACGTCCTGACTTTC
CASSYSRTGANVLTF
>.|TRBJ1-1|.|TRBV27
TGTGCCAGCAGTTACGACGACGGGAACACTGAAGCTTTCTTT
CASSYDDGNTEAFF
>.|TRBJ1-4|.|TRBV19
TGTGCCAGTAGCTTGGAGGTTGGTGAAAAACTGTTTTTT
CASSLEVGEKLFF
>.|TRBJ2-3|.|TRBV6-4
TGTGCCAGCAGTGAGGTAGAGGTAGATACGCAGTATTTT
CASSEVEVDTQYF
>.|TRBJ2-7|.|TRBV9
TGTGCCAGCAGCGTAGACAGGGTGGCCGACGAGCAGTACTTC
CASSVDRVADEQYF
>.|TRBJ1-2|.|TRBV19
TGTGCCAGTAGTTCACGCGCCGGGATCCCAAGCGGCTACACCTTC
CASSSRAGIPSGYTF
>.|TRBJ1-6|.|TRBV4-1
TGCGCCAGCAGCCAAGAGGCAGGGCGTAATTCACCCCTCCACTTT
CASSQEAGRNSPLHF
>.|TRBJ1-1|.|TRBV28
TGTGCCAGCAGTTCCCCGGGACGGATGAACACTGAAGCTTTCTTT
CASSSPGRMNTEAFF
>.|TRBJ2-3|TRBD2|TRBV7-9
TGTGCCAGCAGCTTAGCGCTAGCGGGGGACACAGATACGCAGTATTTT
CASSLALAGDTDTQYF
>.|TRBJ1-2|TRBD1|TRBV7-2
TGTGCCAGCAGCATTGGGACAGGGTTAAAGGATGGCTACACCTTC
CASSIGTGLKDGYTF
>.|TRBJ1-2|.|TRBV15
TGTGCCACCAGCATAATAGGACAAGGGGTTAACTATGGCTACACCTTC
CATSIIGQGVNYGYTF
>.|TRBJ2-2|TRBD1|TRBV5-1
TGCGCCAGCAGCTTGGCAACCGGGACAGTCGGCGGGGAGCTGTTTTTT
CASSLATGTVGGELFF
>.|TRBJ2-5|TRBD1|TRBV5-1
TGCGCCAGCAGCAGGGGACAGCAAGAGACCCAGTACTTC
CASSRGQQETQYF
>.|TRBJ1-2|.|TRBV4-3
TGCGCCAGCAGCCAAGAAGACCGATCCAACTATGGCTACACCTTC
CASSQEDRSNYGYTF
>.|TRBJ2-1|TRBD2|TRBV19
TGTGCCAGTAGCGATCTGTGGGGAGCGGGAGGGGACTACAATGAGCAGTTCTTC
CASSDLWGAGGDYNEQFF
>.|TRBJ2-7|TRBD1|TRBV6-1
TGTGCCAGCAGACTGGACAGGACCTCCTACGAGCAGTACTTC
CASRLDRTSYEQYF